These 8 T cell receptor beta chains originate from one sample sequenced in a study of read filtering for tumor transcriptome and immune sequencing. From roughly 400 ng of RNA, a library with molecular barcoded alpha/delta and beta/gamma adaptors was made. TCRdb used MiXCR to reprocess the reads, holding one entry per CDR3 protein. The sample lists tens of thousands of distinct CDR3 sequences; about 13% were seen once. Sequencing input: a population of CD138-negative cells sorted from bone marrow. All receptors come from a donor at least 40 years old with multiple myeloma.

This clonotype showed up many times. The V gene is TRBV20-1, the J gene TRBJ2-1; D may be TRBD1 or TRBD2 (5 bases each). V was cut by 5 bases and J by 3 bases, with 20 bases left in between. The CDR3 is made up of 16 amino acids. CDR1 DFQATT and CDR2 SNEGSKA come from the germline V gene (reference sequence). The CDR3 nucleotides are TGCAGTGCTCACACCAACCGGGGCGGCCACTACAATGAGCAGTTCTTC. Protein: CSAHTNRGGHYNEQFF.

This clonotype was counted many times. One junction end does not reproduce the germline sequence, and a read error may be involved. The rearrangement links TRBV7-7 to TRBJ2-5; D not certain. This CDR3 contains 14 residues. Germline V gene sequence: CDR1 SSHAT, CDR2 FNYEAQ (reference sequence). In DNA, the CDR3 is TGTGCTAGCAGCGCAGCTGGGTGGCGAGAGACCCAGTACTTC. Translation gives CASSAAGWRETQYF.

V and J are TRBV9 and TRBJ2-5; D is perhaps TRBD1 (6 bases). This CDR3 contains 13 residues. V was trimmed by 5 bases and J by 5 bases, leaving 13 bases between them. Germline CDR1 reads SGDLS; CDR2 reads YYNGEE. The CDR3 spells CASSTTGMETQYF. The CDR3 coding sequence is TGTGCCAGCAGTACCACAGGGATGGAGACCCAGTACTTC.

The table lists this clonotype with a few counts. Since a much larger clone is just one base distant, this may be a read error. The chain has TRBV7-8 and TRBJ2-3; D is unresolved. This CDR3 is built from 16 residues. Germline loops: CDR1 SGHVS, CDR2 FQNEAQ. CDR3 nucleotides: TGTGCCAGCAGCTTAAGGGCAGACCCCAGCACAGATGCGCAGTATTTT. Translated: CASSLRADPSTDAQYF.

This clonotype was detected many times. The chain uses TRBV7-9 and TRBJ2-5, with a possible D match to TRBD2 (6 bases). The V and J ends lost 5 bases and 3 bases respectively, with 16 bases between them. The germline V gene encodes CDR1 SEHNR and CDR2 FQNEAQ (reference sequence). The CDR3 consists of 15 residues. As DNA, the CDR3 is TGTGCCAGCAGCCTGGGGAGCCGACTAGAAGAGACCCAGTACTTC. This gives the protein CASSLGSRLEETQYF.

This clonotype was observed many times. The rearrangement joins TRBV21-1 to TRBJ2-6; the D segment call TRBD1 is taken from the table without a DNA check. TRBV21-1 is noted as a pseudogene. The CDR3 extends over 18 amino acids. The CDR3 DNA sequence: TGTGCCAGCAGCAAGGGGACAGGTTTGGGTTCTGGGGCCAACGTCCTGACTTTC. Residues: CASSKGTGLGSGANVLTF.

In its sample, this clonotype was seen many times. V and J are TRBV3-1 and TRBJ2-3; D remains ambiguous. Germline V gene data show CDR1 as LGHDT and CDR2 as YNNKEL (reference sequence). Trimming shortened V by 4 bases and J by 3 bases, and 14 bases separated the two germline ends. The CDR3 runs to 15 residues. The CDR3 nucleotides read TGTGCCAGCAGCCCGCGGCCCTTCGGGACAGATACGCAGTATTTT. Protein product: CASSPRPFGTDTQYF.

The table lists this clonotype with many counts. The chain employs TRBV12-3 or TRBV12-4 and TRBJ1-5, with D perhaps TRBD1 (6 bases). The CDR3 consists of 16 residues. The ends were cut back, 6 bases at V and 2 bases at J, with 17 bases in the middle. The CDR3 coding sequence is TGTGCCAGCAGGCAGGGGAATAGCATGGGCAATCAGCCCCAGCATTTT. Translating it yields CASRQGNSMGNQPQHF.